The source of this T cell receptor beta chain is a study of blood T cells in healthy people across ages. Germline V gives CDR1 MGHRA, CDR2 YSYEKL. The length of the CDR3 is 12 residues. For the second PCR, which ran for 7 to 11 cycles, a sample-barcoded 5' primer and a J-beta primer mix were used. TCRdb reprocessed the 5' RACE reads via MiXCR and lists one record per CDR3 protein. The sample includes about 930,000 distinct CDR3 sequences, about 29% of them seen just once. Turning to this clonotype: One junction end disagrees with the germline gene, perhaps due to a read error.

These same records also appear under a second study, on T cells of mothers and their children.

This chain links TRBV4-1 with TRBJ2-5; D gene uncertain. The closer fit of TRBJ2-7 to the DNA end suggests the J call may be wrong. The TCR sequence derives from a woman aged 40-49 years in good health. The specimen was blood. The CDR3 spells CTSSQDEYEQYF. The CDR3 DNA follows: TGCACCAGCAGCCAAGATGAATACGAGCAGTACTTC.